The 26 T cell receptor beta chains below all came from one sample that was sequenced in a study of blood T cell repertoires in COVID-19. Generated by immunoSEQ multiplex PCR, the TCRdb table keeps only in-frame clones and is missing some. The table lists roughly 250,000 clones, around 81% of them singletons. Sequenced sample: peripheral blood. The receptors were sampled from a woman aged 55-69 years with active or convalescent COVID-19.

This chain connects TRBV28 to TRBJ1-4, with D unresolved. Germline V CDR1 and CDR2: MDHEN, SYDVKM. This CDR3 region has 14 residues. Between the trimmed V and J ends, which lost 4 bases and 7 bases, there was a span of 13 bases. In DNA form, the CDR3 reads TGTGCCAGCAGTTCGTCGGGCGGGTTTGAAAAACTGTTTTTT. Its protein is CASSSSGGFEKLFF.

This rearrangement joins TRBV5-1 to TRBJ1-2; D gene ambiguous. Trimming stripped 2 bases from V and 4 bases from J, with 18 bases between. CDR1 SGHRS and CDR2 YFSETQ come from the germline V gene. This CDR3 has 16 amino acids. CDR3 sequence (DNA): TGCGCCAGCAGCTTAGGCGTCGACGGGGAAGCCTATGGCTACACCTTC. Its protein is CASSLGVDGEAYGYTF.

There are a few counts of this clone. The chain combines TRBV5-4 with TRBJ1-2; D gene uncertain. With 3 bases removed from V and 4 bases from J, the gap between germline ends came to 10 bases. The CDR3 is 13 residues long. Per the germline V gene, CDR1 is SGHNT and CDR2 is YYREEE (reference sequence). The CDR3: CASSSTVFYGYTF. The CDR3, as DNA: TGTGCCAGCAGCTCAACAGTGTTCTATGGCTACACCTTC.

The rearrangement links TRBV19 to TRBJ1-2; TRBD1 matches at 9 bases. From germline, CDR1 is LNHDA and CDR2 SQIVND (reference sequence). V gave up 4 bases and J gave up 2 bases; unmatched junction bases: 11. The CDR3 extends over 17 amino acids. The CDR3, as DNA: TGTGCCAGTAGTAGTCCGGGACAGGGAACCTCCAACTATGGCTACACCTTC. Its protein is CASSSPGQGTSNYGYTF.

V usage is TRBV5-4 and J usage is TRBJ2-1; 13 positions match TRBD2. The germline gives CDR1 SGHNT, CDR2 YYREEE (reference sequence). The J segment lost 9 bases and the V segment lost 2 bases, leaving 5 bases of the junction unmatched. CDR3 length: 15 amino acids. CDR3 amino acids: CASSLGLAGDGEQFF. In nucleotides, the CDR3 is TGTGCCAGCAGCTTAGGACTAGCGGGAGACGGTGAGCAGTTCTTC.

As DNA, the CDR3 is TGCGCCAGCAGCTTGGCGGGAAGAACTGAAGCTTTCTTT. This codes for CASSLAGRTEAFF. The chain joins TRBV5-1 to TRBJ1-1, with D unresolved. This CDR3 has 13 residues. V was trimmed by 0 bases and J by 5 bases, leaving 8 bases between them. Germline V gives CDR1 SGHRS, CDR2 YFSETQ.

This sequence joins TRBV28 and TRBJ1-1; tentative D call: TRBD1 (6 bases). CDR1 MDHEN and CDR2 SYDVKM come from the germline V gene. Trimming removed 6 bases from V and 1 base from J, with 15 bases in between. The CDR3 is 15 amino acids. This CDR3 reads CASSDRLSPNTEAFF. CDR3 DNA: TGTGCCAGCAGCGACAGGCTATCGCCGAACACTGAAGCTTTCTTT.

V usage is TRBV19 and J usage is TRBJ2-5; 7 bases fit TRBD2. After removal of 7 bases from V and 4 bases from J, the junction contained 12 bases not matched to a gene. Per the germline V gene, CDR1 is LNHDA and CDR2 is SQIVND (reference sequence). There are 15 residues in the CDR3. Here the CDR3 DNA reads TGTGCCAGTAACCCGGGGAGGGGCATAGGAGAGACCCAGTACTTC. Its translation: CASNPGRGIGETQYF. The full variable domain, rest sourced from reference TRBV19 and TRBJ2-5, is DGGITQSPKYLFRKEGQNVTLSCEQNLNHDAMYWYRQDPGQGLRLIYYSQIVNDFQKGDIAEGYSVSREKKESFPLTVTSAQKNPTAFYLCASNPGRGIGETQYFGPGTRLLVL.

J is TRBJ2-7 and V is TRBV2; TRBD2 is a possible D gene (6 bases). The germline CDR1 and CDR2 sequences are SNHLY and FYNNEI. The CDR3 spans 12 residues. The ends were cut back, 7 bases at V and 8 bases at J, with 15 bases in the middle. CDR3 loop: CASNYERAKQYV. CDR3 DNA sequence: TGTGCCAGCAATTACGAGCGGGCAAAGCAGTACGTC.

This sequence joins TRBV29-1 and TRBJ1-1; D is undetermined. Per the germline V gene, CDR1 is SQVTM and CDR2 is ANQGSEA. The ends were cut back, 6 bases at V and 4 bases at J, with 21 bases in the middle. This CDR3 region has 15 residues. In nucleotides, the CDR3 is TGCAGCGTCGACCGGGGTCCTTCGGCAGCCACTGAAGCTTTCTTT. Protein sequence: CSVDRGPSAATEAFF.

The J gene is TRBJ2-1, the V gene TRBV29-1; possible D gene TRBD2, 7 bases. There are 13 residues in the CDR3. Germline V gene lookup returns CDR1 SQVTM and CDR2 ANQGSEA. The ends were cut back, 5 bases at V and 2 bases at J, with 10 bases in the middle. Here the CDR3 reads CSVRGGAYNEQFF. The CDR3 DNA sequence: TGCAGCGTTAGGGGGGGGGCCTACAATGAGCAGTTCTTC.

V usage is TRBV19 and J usage is TRBJ1-3; the match to TRBD1 covers 10 bases. With V trimmed by 6 bases and J by 2 bases, 7 bases remained unmatched. The CDR3 consists of 16 residues. Per germline, CDR1 LNHDA and CDR2 SQIVND (reference sequence). The CDR3 DNA reads as TGTGCCAGTAGCAAATCGGGGACAGGGGCTGGAAACACCATATATTTT. The encoded protein is CASSKSGTGAGNTIYF. Full variable domain (outside the CDR3, taken from reference TRBV19 and TRBJ1-3): DGGITQSPKYLFRKEGQNVTLSCEQNLNHDAMYWYRQDPGQGLRLIYYSQIVNDFQKGDIAEGYSVSREKKESFPLTVTSAQKNPTAFYLCASSKSGTGAGNTIYFGEGSWLTVV.

The J gene is TRBJ1-2, the V gene TRBV28; D uncertain. This CDR3 has 17 amino acids. Germline loops: CDR1 MDHEN, CDR2 SYDVKM. The ends were cut back, 2 bases at V and 3 bases at J, with 19 bases in the middle. The CDR3 protein is CASSLNLFQEEYYGYTF. The DNA for the CDR3 is TGTGCCAGCAGTTTAAATCTTTTTCAGGAGGAGTACTATGGCTACACCTTC.

V usage is TRBV6-5 and J usage is TRBJ1-1, with unresolved D. CDR3 length equals 13 residues. Per the germline V gene, CDR1 is MNHEY and CDR2 is SVGAGI. V shed 8 bases and J shed 7 bases, with 17 bases lying between them. The CDR3 nucleotides are TGTGCCAGCGCAGGACTTCTAGGATATGAAGCTTTCTTT. Protein product: CASAGLLGYEAFF.

The chain uses TRBV7-9 and TRBJ1-1, with 9 nucleotides matching TRBD1. From germline, CDR1 is SEHNR and CDR2 FQNEAQ (reference sequence). V dropped 3 bases and J dropped 4; count of bases not matched to a gene: 9. This CDR3 has 16 amino acids. Here the CDR3 reads CASSFPGQGIGTEAFF. The CDR3 bases are TGTGCCAGCAGCTTCCCGGGACAGGGTATTGGCACTGAAGCTTTCTTT.

This sequence joins TRBV24-1 and TRBJ1-2; 9 positions match TRBD1. CDR3 size: 14 residues. The V segment lost 6 bases and the J segment 3 bases; nucleotides outside the gene matches: 4. The germline gives CDR1 KGHDR, CDR2 SFDVKD. CDR3 in amino acids: CATSPGQGDYGYTF. For the CDR3, the DNA is TGTGCCACCAGTCCGGGACAGGGAGACTATGGCTACACCTTC.

V and J are TRBV20-1 and TRBJ1-6; D unclear. CDR3 length: 13 amino acids. Germline-derived CDR1 and CDR2 are DFQATT and SNEGSKA (reference sequence). V lost 3 bases and J 9 bases, leaving 12 bases between the germline ends. CDR3 region: CSASGQEASPLHF. The CDR3 DNA follows: TGCAGTGCTAGTGGCCAGGAGGCTTCACCCCTCCACTTT.

With regard to this clone: The junction departs from the called germline gene at one end, perhaps through a read error. V gene TRBV28 combines with J gene TRBJ1-2; no reliable D call. This CDR3 has 13 residues. Germline V lookup: CDR1 MDHEN, CDR2 SYDVKM. The CDR3 nucleotides are TGTGCCAGCTGTTTTGACTCAAACTATGGCTACACCTTC. Encoded protein: CASCFDSNYGYTF.

This chain connects TRBV6-5 to TRBJ1-5, with TRBD1 matching 7 bases. The trim removed 6 bases at V and 5 bases at J, leaving 4 bases unmatched. Germline values: CDR1 MNHEY, CDR2 SVGAGI. This CDR3 spans 13 amino acids. CDR3 loop: CASRRDRDQPQHF. CDR3 DNA: TGTGCCAGCAGGAGGGACAGAGATCAGCCCCAGCATTTT.

This clone was observed a single time. V and J are TRBV7-9 and TRBJ2-6; D gene uncertain. Trimming took 5 bases from V and 0 from J, leaving 11 bases between them. Germline CDR1 is SEHNR and CDR2 is FQNEAQ (reference sequence). The CDR3 contains 16 residues. Here the CDR3 DNA reads TGTGCCAGCAGCCCGCGACTGGTCTCTGGGGCCAACGTCCTGACTTTC. Amino acids: CASSPRLVSGANVLTF.

This chain joins TRBV4-1 and TRBJ1-2; 7 positions match TRBD1. J lost 8 bases, V lost 3 bases, and 12 bases had no gene match. The CDR3 is 15 residues long. The germline V gene encodes CDR1 MGHRA and CDR2 YSYEKL. CDR3 in amino acids: CASSQGTALYVGYTF. CDR3 nucleotides: TGCGCCAGCAGCCAGGGGACAGCCCTATATGTGGGCTACACCTTC.

This rearrangement joins TRBV9 to TRBJ2-1; D may be TRBD1 (5 bases). V lost 4 bases and J 6 bases, leaving 14 bases between the germline ends. CDR3 length equals 14 residues. Germline-derived CDR1 and CDR2 are SGDLS and YYNGEE. In DNA, the CDR3 is TGTGCCAGCAGCCCCTTTTTGGGGCCCAATGAGCAGTTCTTC. It translates to CASSPFLGPNEQFF.

This chain links TRBV18 with TRBJ1-1; tentative D call: TRBD1 (6 bases). V lost 2 bases to trimming and J lost 3 bases, with 7 bases between them. The CDR3 consists of 13 residues. Germline CDR1 is KGHSH and CDR2 is LQKENI. Here the CDR3 reads CASSPAGDTEAFF. CDR3 DNA: TGTGCCAGCTCACCAGCAGGGGACACTGAAGCTTTCTTT.

This sequence joins TRBV5-5 and TRBJ1-1; D is possibly TRBD1 (6 bases). The CDR3 is 12 amino acids. Trimming took 3 bases from V and 6 from J, leaving 9 bases between them. Per the germline V gene, CDR1 is SGHKS and CDR2 is YYEKEE (reference sequence). The CDR3 sequence is CASSSGVPEAFF. The CDR3 nucleotides are TGTGCCAGCAGCTCAGGGGTTCCTGAAGCTTTCTTT.

The rearrangement links TRBV5-4 to TRBJ2-1; D remains ambiguous. CDR1 SGHNT and CDR2 YYREEE come from the germline V gene (reference sequence). Trimming took 3 bases from V and 7 from J, leaving 11 bases between them. CDR3 length: 13 residues. Written as DNA, the CDR3 is TGTGCCAGCAGCTCGATAGGAGAAAATGAGCAGTTCTTC. It yields the protein CASSSIGENEQFF.

The rearrangement uses TRBV18 and TRBJ2-5; unclear D gene. V was cut by 2 bases and J by 1 base, with 14 bases left in between. CDR1 is KGHSH, CDR2 LQKENI, per germline. The CDR3 covers 16 residues. The CDR3 nucleotides are TGTGCCAGCTCACCATTGAGTAGCTACCTCCAAGAGACCCAGTACTTC. Translated, it gives CASSPLSSYLQETQYF.